This TCR beta chain was recorded in a study of blood T cells in healthy people across ages. Overall study results and limits: Aged donors had fewer naive CD4+ cells and lower diversity than long-lived donors.

After removal of 5 bases from V and 7 bases from J, the junction contained 14 bases not matched to a gene. The CDR3 totals 14 residues. Germline V CDR1 and CDR2: DFQATT, SNEGSKA (reference sequence). Turning to this clonotype: The antigen is unknown. This may be a read error: a much more frequent sequence differs by one nucleotide.

A second 7 to 11 cycle PCR used barcoded and J-beta primers. TCRdb processed the 5' RACE reads anew with MiXCR; each CDR3 protein has one entry. The sample shows fewer than 800,000 distinct CDR3 sequences, about 30% of them seen only once. At least 7 million PBMCs were isolated per sample. Sequences were obtained from blood. The chain joins TRBV20-1 to TRBJ2-7, with 7 bases aligning to TRBD2. The clonotype originates from a woman of 80 years or more in good health. CDR3 nucleotides: TGCAGTGCTGGAGCCTTGGGAGGGGTACATGAGCAGTACTTC. It is translated as CSAGALGGVHEQYF.